This T cell receptor (beta chain) was found in a study of blood T cell repertoires in COVID-19. Overall study context: Sites across the United States, Italy and Spain contributed samples from acute and convalescent COVID-19. Sample material is recorded as cDNA or gDNA derived from T cells, B-cell-depleted T cells, or PBMCs.

While infection was still active, Seattle patients were enrolled and then followed longitudinally. Profiled with immunoSEQ multiplex PCR; TCRdb holds only in-frame clones, not every one. The sample lists some 200,000 clones; more than 80% were seen once. Germline V gene lookup returns CDR1 SGHKS and CDR2 YYEKEE (reference sequence). This CDR3 is 17 amino acids long. V shed 4 bases, J shed 5 bases, and the junction held 14 bases outside the gene matches. The TCR originated in a woman younger than 45 with COVID-19, enrolled during active disease. The V gene is TRBV5-5, the J gene TRBJ1-4, with TRBD1 matching over 7 bases. Sequencing was performed on peripheral blood. CDR3 in amino acids: CASSGLNGTVVNEKLFF. CDR3 in DNA: TGTGCCAGCAGCGGCTTGAATGGGACAGTCGTCAATGAAAAACTGTTTTTT. Looking up the rest from reference TRBV5-5 and TRBJ1-4 gives the full variable domain: DAGVTQSPTHLIKTRGQQVTLRCSPISGHKSVSWYQQVLGQGPQFIFQYYEKEERGRGNFPDRFSARQFPNYSSELNVNALLLGDSALYLCASSGLNGTVVNEKLFFGSGTQLSVL.